The 17 T cell receptor beta chains below all came from one sample that was sequenced in a study of shared clonotypes between healthy human individuals (dated by TCRdb to about 2020). To prepare the library, the immunoSEQ multiplex PCR assay was applied. TCRdb re-hosts the immuneACCESS table, in-frame sequences only. Its copies lack some clones; in the studies checked, an unresolved V gene accounts for under half of them, and the cause for the rest is not known. The sample includes 2 million to 2.5 million clones, with roughly 95% observed a single time. The ten largest account for more than 0.1% of the sample. Specimen: naive CD4+ T cells sorted from blood. This sample's cell subset or site label indicates: CD45RA+ positively selected. The receptors were sampled from a young man in good health.

This chain links TRBV27 with TRBJ2-2; 11 bases map to TRBD1. CDR3 length equals 18 residues. V lost 4 bases and J lost 5; bases outside the gene matches: 12. Germline V gene lookup returns CDR1 MNHEY and CDR2 SMNVEV (reference sequence). Written as DNA, the CDR3 is TGTGCCAGCAGTTCTAGGGCTACCGGGACAGGGGGGACCGGGGAGCTGTTTTTT. The encoded protein is CASSSRATGTGGTGELFF.

This sequence joins TRBV18 and TRBJ1-1, with a weak D call TRBD1 (6 bases). CDR1 and CDR2 from the germline V gene are KGHSH and LQKENI. V was shortened by 4 bases and J by 3 bases, with 18 bases between the two germline ends. This CDR3 region has 16 residues. The CDR3: CASSLSQGVVDTEAFF. CDR3 DNA sequence: TGTGCCAGCTCACTATCACAGGGTGTCGTGGACACTGAAGCTTTCTTT.

CDR3 bases: TGTGCCTGGAACAGGGAGGACAAAAACATTCAGTACTTC. It specifies CAWNREDKNIQYF. This chain connects TRBV30 to TRBJ2-4, with D perhaps assigned TRBD1 or TRBD2 (6 bases each). The V end lost 4 bases, the J end lost 3 bases, and 10 bases lay between the germline ends. Per germline, CDR1 GTSNPN and CDR2 SVGIG (reference sequence). The CDR3 totals 13 residues.

The rearrangement uses TRBV7-8 and TRBJ2-3, with 8 bases lining up with TRBD2. The V segment lost 3 bases and the J segment 5 bases; nucleotides outside the gene matches: 4. The CDR3 sequence is 14 residues long. Germline V gene lookup returns CDR1 SGHVS and CDR2 FQNEAQ. The CDR3 sequence: CASSLGLGGDTQYF. The CDR3 nucleotides are TGTGCCAGCAGCTTGGGACTAGGAGGAGATACGCAGTATTTT.

Points on this clone: Other DNA variants within this sample encode the same CDR3. J is TRBJ2-7 and V is TRBV7-2; either TRBD1 or TRBD2 may supply D (5 bases each). CDR3 size: 13 residues. V was shortened by 4 bases and J by 3 bases, with 10 bases between the two germline ends. Germline assignment: CDR1 SGHTA and CDR2 FQGNSA. The CDR3, as DNA: TGTGCCAGCAGCTCCGGGACCGTCTACGAGCAGTACTTC. It codes for CASSSGTVYEQYF.

The V gene is TRBV27, the J gene TRBJ2-3; TRBD1 or TRBD2 may be the D gene (5 bases each). Per germline, CDR1 MNHEY and CDR2 SMNVEV (reference sequence). The CDR3 consists of 14 residues. The ends were cut back, 5 bases at V and 2 bases at J, with 11 bases in the middle. As DNA, the CDR3 is TGTGCCAGCAGTCCGGGACGAGACACAGATACGCAGTATTTT. Its translation: CASSPGRDTDTQYF.

This sequence joins TRBV30 and TRBJ2-5, with 14 nucleotides matching TRBD2. Trimming at V came to 3 bases and at J to 5 bases, leaving 11 bases not matched to a gene. This CDR3 region has 17 residues. Germline lookup yields CDR1 GTSNPN and CDR2 SVGIG (reference sequence). The CDR3 DNA reads TGTGCCTGGAGCGAAGGACTAGCGGGAGGACAGGGGGAGACCCAGTACTTC. Protein product: CAWSEGLAGGQGETQYF.

The count of this clone is one. The chain has TRBV9 and TRBJ2-5; TRBD1 agrees at 7 bases. The CDR3 loop spans 15 amino acids. Trimming took 0 bases from V and 5 from J; bases not matched to a gene: 7. Germline-derived CDR1 and CDR2 are SGDLS and YYNGEE. The CDR3 DNA sequence: TGTGCCAGCAGCGTAGTGTCAGGGGGTGGTGAGACCCAGTACTTC. Amino acid sequence: CASSVVSGGGETQYF.

On this clone itself: The sample contains more than one DNA sequence encoding this CDR3. The chain employs TRBV11-2 and TRBJ2-7; 8 bases match TRBD1. From germline, CDR1 is SGHAT and CDR2 FQNNGV. This CDR3 is 14 amino acids long. With 0 bases clipped from V and 4 bases from J, the junction kept 2 bases outside the gene matches. This CDR3 reads CASSLDRGLYEQYF. In nucleotides, the CDR3 is TGTGCCAGCAGCTTAGACAGGGGGCTATACGAGCAGTACTTC.

V usage is TRBV25-1 and J usage is TRBJ2-6; the D gene is possibly TRBD1 (6 bases). The germline V gene encodes CDR1 MGHDK and CDR2 SYGVNS. The CDR3 sequence is 15 residues long. V lost 8 bases to trimming and J lost 0 bases, with 11 bases between them. Written as DNA, the CDR3 is TGTGCCAGCGGGGGCAGTCTCTCTGGGGCCAACGTCCTGACTTTC. Amino acids: CASGGSLSGANVLTF.

The chain uses TRBV5-1 and TRBJ2-7, with no clear D. V lost 4 bases, J lost 3 bases, and 14 bases lay in between. The length of the CDR3 is 14 residues. CDR1 and CDR2 from the germline V gene are SGHRS and YFSETQ. CDR3 sequence: CASSHGSGDYEQYF. Here the CDR3 DNA reads TGCGCCAGCAGCCACGGCAGTGGGGACTACGAGCAGTACTTC.

With respect to this clone: Other DNA sequences of this sample code for an identical CDR3. The V call is TRBV19, the J call TRBJ1-3, with D perhaps TRBD1 (6 bases). The CDR3 length is 15 residues. CDR1 and CDR2 (germline): LNHDA, SQIVND (reference sequence). Trimming cost V 5 bases and J 0 bases, with 11 bases left between them. CDR3 sequence: CASSPDRISGNTIYF. The CDR3 nucleotides are TGTGCCAGTAGTCCCGACAGGATCTCTGGAAACACCATATATTTT.

As for this clone: The same CDR3 also results from other DNA sequences found in this sample. V and J are TRBV5-1 and TRBJ2-7; TRBD1 matches 10 bases. Germline V gives CDR1 SGHRS, CDR2 YFSETQ. V lost 0 bases, J lost 3 bases, and 3 bases stayed unmatched. The CDR3 consists of 15 residues. The CDR3 reads CASSLGTGGIYEQYF. In DNA, the CDR3 is TGCGCCAGCAGCTTGGGGACAGGGGGTATCTACGAGCAGTACTTC.

V gene TRBV5-1 combines with J gene TRBJ2-7; 9 bases are shared with TRBD1. CDR1 is SGHRS, CDR2 YFSETQ, per germline. This CDR3 is 15 amino acids long. V lost 8 bases to trimming and J lost 2 bases; unmatched junction nucleotides: 11. This CDR3 is CASRRDRETPYEQYF. CDR3 DNA sequence: TGCGCCAGTCGCCGGGACAGGGAAACCCCCTACGAGCAGTACTTC.

The chain links TRBV29-1 to TRBJ2-3; D is perhaps TRBD2 (5 bases). V was trimmed by 7 bases and J by 4 bases, leaving 6 bases between them. Germline lookup yields CDR1 SQVTM and CDR2 ANQGSEA. The CDR3 is 10 amino acids. CDR3 amino acids: CSAGADTQYF. The CDR3 DNA reads as TGCAGCGCCGGGGCAGATACGCAGTATTTT.

The rearrangement links TRBV14 to TRBJ1-2, with D possibly being TRBD1 (5 bases). The CDR3 runs 16 residues. V dropped 4 bases and J dropped 7 bases, with 22 bases sitting between them. Germline CDR1 reads SGHDN; CDR2 reads FVKESK. The CDR3 sequence is CASSPGEGRGVRGYTF. The DNA of the CDR3 is TGTGCCAGCAGCCCCGGGGAGGGACGAGGGGTCCGTGGCTACACCTTC.

Only one count was recorded for this clone. In DNA, the CDR3 is TGTGCCAGCAGCGTGGAGAGTCTAGCTGCATATGAGCAGTTCTTC. Translating gives CASSVESLAAYEQFF. J is TRBJ2-1 and V is TRBV5-6; D is possibly TRBD2 (5 bases). With 4 bases removed from V and 8 bases from J, the gap between germline ends came to 19 bases. In germline, CDR1 is SGHDT, CDR2 YYEEEE. This CDR3 contains 15 residues.